The 8 T cell receptor beta chains given below trace back to one sample, sequenced in a study of cytomegalovirus exposure and HLA in healthy donors. 60 Vbeta and 13 Jbeta primers were used in PCR. Data came from immunoSEQ multiplex PCR; TCRdb stores just in-frame clones and leaves some out. This table holds around 80,000 clones. Sequencing was carried out using PBMCs. These receptors were collected from a man aged 35-49 years in good health and CMV-seronegative.

The V call is TRBV11-2, the J call TRBJ2-1; 8 bases match TRBD2. The germline gives CDR1 SGHAT, CDR2 FQNNGV. Trimming took 8 bases from V and 2 from J; bases not matched to a gene: 11. CDR3 length: 16 residues. CDR3 region: CASSGGAGPTYNEQFF. The DNA for the CDR3 is TGTGCCAGCTCGGGGGGGGCGGGCCCTACCTACAATGAGCAGTTCTTC.

V gene TRBV14 combines with J gene TRBJ1-1; possible D gene TRBD1, 5 bases. The CDR3 consists of 14 residues. CDR1 is SGHDN, CDR2 FVKESK, per germline. Between the trimmed V and J ends, which lost 2 bases and 5 bases, there was a span of 12 bases. The CDR3 bases are TGTGCCAGCAGCCAACGGGGGGGTGGAACTGAAGCTTTCTTT. It specifies CASSQRGGGTEAFF. Based on the CDR3 plus reference TRBV14 and TRBJ1-1, the full variable domain is EAGVTQFPSHSVIEKGQTVTLRCDPISGHDNLYWYRRVMGKEIKFLLHFVKESKQDESGMPNNRFLAERTGGTYSTLKVQPAELEDSGVYFCASSQRGGGTEAFFGQGTRLTVV.

The chain links TRBV27 to TRBJ2-5, with a possible D match to TRBD1 (5 bases). CDR1 MNHEY and CDR2 SMNVEV come from the germline V gene (reference sequence). CDR3 length: 14 amino acids. V shed 5 bases and J shed 7 bases, with 17 bases lying between them. CDR3: CASSVGAGQGTQYF. In nucleotides, the CDR3 is TGTGCCAGCAGTGTAGGGGCCGGTCAGGGGACCCAGTACTTC.

V gene TRBV10-3 combines with J gene TRBJ1-3; D gene ambiguous. The CDR3 is 12 amino acids. Trimming stripped 10 bases from V and 6 bases from J, with 13 bases between. Germline V gene sequence: CDR1 ENHRY, CDR2 SYGVKD. The CDR3 DNA reads as TGTGCCACCAAACCGGGAGAAAACACCATATATTTT. Protein sequence: CATKPGENTIYF.

The chain couples TRBV6-5 to TRBJ1-5, with 8 bases that match TRBD1. Germline CDR1 and CDR2: MNHEY and SVGAGI. The junction had 4 bases not matched to a gene; V was cut back by 6 bases and J by 3 bases. The CDR3 is 14 amino acids. Here the CDR3 reads CASRRQGNNQPQHF. CDR3 nucleotides: TGTGCCAGCAGACGACAGGGGAACAATCAGCCCCAGCATTTT.

The CDR3 reads CASSQGSYNSPLHF. CDR3 DNA: TGTGCCAGCAGCCAGGGTTCCTATAATTCACCCCTCCACTTT. This chain joins TRBV7-9 and TRBJ1-6; possible D gene TRBD1, 5 bases. In germline, CDR1 is SEHNR, CDR2 FQNEAQ (reference sequence). The CDR3 is 14 amino acids. Trimming took off 5 bases at V and 1 base at J, with 6 bases between the two ends. Full variable domain (missing parts from reference TRBV7-9 and TRBJ1-6): DTGVSQNPRHKITKRGQNVTFRCDPISEHNRLYWYRQTLGQGPEFLTYFQNEAQLEKSRLLSDRFSAERPKGSFSTLEIQRTEQGDSAMYLCASSQGSYNSPLHFGNGTRLTVT.

The chain is built from TRBV2 and TRBJ2-7; D unresolved. Germline CDR1 is SNHLY and CDR2 is FYNNEI. Trimming left V 9 bases short and J 4 bases short, with 16 bases between. This CDR3 has 13 residues. This CDR3 reads CASLPRPLYEQYF. The CDR3 nucleotides read TGTGCCAGTCTCCCGAGGCCTCTTTACGAGCAGTACTTC.

This sequence joins TRBV10-3 and TRBJ2-1, with 14 bases that match TRBD2. Germline V gives CDR1 ENHRY, CDR2 SYGVKD. The CDR3 is made up of 16 amino acids. J gave up 3 bases and V 4 bases, and 2 bases lay outside the gene matches. CDR3 DNA sequence: TGTGCCATCAGTGGGACTAGCGGGAGGAACTACAATGAGCAGTTCTTC. This codes for CAISGTSGRNYNEQFF.